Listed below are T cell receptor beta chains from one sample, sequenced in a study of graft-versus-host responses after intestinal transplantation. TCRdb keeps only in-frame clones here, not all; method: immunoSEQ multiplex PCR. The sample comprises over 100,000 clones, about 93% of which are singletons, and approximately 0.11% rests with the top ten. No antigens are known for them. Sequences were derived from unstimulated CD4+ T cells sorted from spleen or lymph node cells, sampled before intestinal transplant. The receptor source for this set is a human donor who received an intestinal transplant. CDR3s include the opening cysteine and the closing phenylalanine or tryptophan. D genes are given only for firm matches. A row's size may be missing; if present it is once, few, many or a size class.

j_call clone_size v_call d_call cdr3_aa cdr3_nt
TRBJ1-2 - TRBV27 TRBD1 CASSLRQGIGGYTF TGTGCCAGCAGTTTGCGACAGGGAATCGGTGGCTACACCTTC
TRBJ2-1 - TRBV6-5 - CASSPDATDVGEFF TGTGCCAGCAGTCCAGATGCGACAGATGTAGGGGAGTTCTTC
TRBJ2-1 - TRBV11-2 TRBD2 CASSLVGTSPYNEQFF TGTGCCAGCAGCTTAGTTGGGACTAGTCCCTACAATGAGCAGTTCTTC
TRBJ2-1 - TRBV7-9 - CAGYREGNEQFF TGTGCCGGATACAGGGAGGGGAATGAGCAGTTCTTC
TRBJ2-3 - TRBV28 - CASSFIGGVTDTQYF TGTGCCAGCAGTTTTATTGGGGGAGTCACAGATACGCAGTATTTT
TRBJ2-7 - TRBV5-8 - CASSLHEQYF TGTGCCAGCAGCCTCCACGAGCAGTACTTC
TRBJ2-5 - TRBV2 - CASTPDFQTQYF TGTGCCAGCACCCCGGATTTCCAGACCCAGTACTTC
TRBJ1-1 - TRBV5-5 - CASSKSQAVVSTEAFF TGTGCCAGCAGTAAGTCACAGGCAGTGGTATCCACTGAAGCTTTCTTT
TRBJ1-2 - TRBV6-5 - CASGPTGFYGYTF TGTGCCAGCGGTCCGACAGGCTTCTATGGCTACACCTTC
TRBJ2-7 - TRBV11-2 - CASSRRRDSYEQYF TGTGCCAGCAGCCGGAGAAGGGATTCCTACGAGCAGTACTTC
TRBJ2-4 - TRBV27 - CASSLGLRRNIQYF TGTGCCAGCAGTTTAGGCCTACGCAGGAACATTCAGTACTTC
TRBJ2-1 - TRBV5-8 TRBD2 CASSLGLHNEQFF TGTGCCAGCAGCCTGGGACTACACAATGAGCAGTTCTTC
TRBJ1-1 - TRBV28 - CATARASSGGTEAFF TGTGCCACCGCTCGGGCCTCCTCCGGGGGCACTGAAGCTTTCTTT
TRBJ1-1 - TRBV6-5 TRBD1 CASSIDRGGTEAFF TGTGCCAGCAGCATCGACAGGGGTGGGACTGAAGCTTTCTTT
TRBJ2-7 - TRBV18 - CASSQLTLDGEQYF TGTGCCAGCTCCCAATTGACGCTGGATGGCGAGCAGTACTTC
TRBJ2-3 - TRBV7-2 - CASTISPSTDTQYF TGTGCCAGCACCATTTCTCCTAGCACAGATACGCAGTATTTT
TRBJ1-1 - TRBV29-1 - CSVDGVAQGKNTEAFF TGCAGCGTTGATGGGGTGGCTCAGGGTAAGAACACTGAAGCTTTCTTT
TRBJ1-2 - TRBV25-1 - CASSEEGNRGGGYTF TGTGCCAGCAGTGAAGAGGGTAATCGGGGCGGTGGCTACACCTTC
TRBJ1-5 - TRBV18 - CASSLSESNQPQHF TGTGCCAGCTCACTTTCAGAGAGCAATCAGCCCCAGCATTTT
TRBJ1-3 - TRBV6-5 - CASKRSPSSGNTIYF TGTGCCAGCAAAAGGTCGCCGAGCTCTGGAAACACCATATATTTT
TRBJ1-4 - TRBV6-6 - CASNRGATNEKLFF TGTGCCAGCAACCGAGGAGCAACTAATGAAAAACTGTTTTTT
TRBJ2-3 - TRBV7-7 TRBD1 CASSGTGGTDTQYF TGTGCTAGCAGCGGGACAGGGGGTACAGATACGCAGTATTTT
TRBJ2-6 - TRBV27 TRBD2 CASSSVGSGSKGANVLTF TGTGCCAGCAGTTCGGTGGGTAGCGGGAGTAAAGGGGCCAACGTCCTGACTTTC
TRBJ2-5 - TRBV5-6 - CASSLAGETQYF TGTGCCAGCAGCTTGGCCGGGGAGACCCAGTACTTC
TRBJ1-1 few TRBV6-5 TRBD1 CASRRQGRANTEAFF TGTGCCAGCCGTAGACAGGGCAGGGCGAACACTGAAGCTTTCTTT
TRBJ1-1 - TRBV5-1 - CASSLDSLNTEAFF TGCGCCAGCAGCTTGGACAGTTTGAACACTGAAGCTTTCTTT
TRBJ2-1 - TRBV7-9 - CASSSMVRGEDEQFF TGTGCCAGCAGCTCCATGGTGAGAGGGGAAGATGAGCAGTTCTTC
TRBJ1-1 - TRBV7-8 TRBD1 CASSLEGAQGVTEAFF TGTGCCAGCAGCTTAGAGGGTGCACAGGGGGTCACTGAAGCTTTCTTT
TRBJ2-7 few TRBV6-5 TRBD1 CASSYSTGGSYEQYF TGTGCCAGCAGTTACTCGACAGGGGGCTCTTACGAGCAGTACTTC
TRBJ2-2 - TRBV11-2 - CASRPANNAPGELFF TGTGCCAGCAGACCCGCCAACAATGCGCCCGGGGAGCTGTTTTTT
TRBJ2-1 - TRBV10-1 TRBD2 CASSEGLAGGGDEQFF TGCGCCAGCAGTGAAGGACTAGCGGGAGGAGGCGATGAGCAGTTCTTC
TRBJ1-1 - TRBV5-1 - CASSLAESHEAFF TGCGCCAGCAGCTTGGCTGAGAGTCACGAAGCTTTCTTT
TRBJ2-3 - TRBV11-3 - CASSLGERSTDTQYF TGTGCCAGCAGCTTAGGGGAGCGGAGCACAGATACGCAGTATTTT
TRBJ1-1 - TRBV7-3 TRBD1 CASSLVGTGGRSTEAFF TGTGCCAGCAGCTTAGTCGGGACAGGGGGCCGGAGCACTGAAGCTTTCTTT
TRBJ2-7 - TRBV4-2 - CASSPGTQAYEQYF TGTGCCAGCAGCCCCGGGACACAAGCCTACGAGCAGTACTTC
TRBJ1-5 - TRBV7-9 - CASSLAASGGSNQPQHF TGTGCCAGCAGCTTAGCGGCTTCTGGGGGGAGCAATCAGCCCCAGCATTTT
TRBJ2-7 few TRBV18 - CASSWESSLAGEQYF TGTGCCAGCTCCTGGGAGAGTAGTCTAGCCGGCGAGCAGTACTTC
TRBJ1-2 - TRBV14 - CASSPVDRAGGYTF TGTGCCAGCAGCCCCGTGGACCGCGCGGGAGGCTACACCTTC
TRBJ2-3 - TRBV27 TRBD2 CASSFLLAGITDTQYF TGTGCCAGCAGTTTCCTCCTAGCGGGAATCACAGATACGCAGTATTTT
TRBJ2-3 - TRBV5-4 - CASSFRTEADTQYF TGTGCCAGCAGCTTTAGGACAGAGGCAGATACGCAGTATTTT
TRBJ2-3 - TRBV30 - CAYGQGAGLGTDTQYF TGTGCCTACGGTCAAGGGGCGGGACTGGGCACAGATACGCAGTATTTT
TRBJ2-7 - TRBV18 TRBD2 CASSPLGQRPSGRRGGYEQYF TGTGCCAGCTCACCTCTAGGACAGAGACCTAGCGGGAGGAGAGGGGGCTACGAGCAGTACTTC
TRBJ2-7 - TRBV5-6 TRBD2 CASSSSGTSGLYEQYF TGTGCCAGCAGCTCCTCGGGGACTAGCGGGCTCTACGAGCAGTACTTC
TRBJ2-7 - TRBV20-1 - CSELIDYEQYF TGCAGTGAGTTAATTGACTACGAGCAGTACTTC
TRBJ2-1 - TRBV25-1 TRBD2 CASSELTGGGIYNEQFF TGTGCCAGCAGTGAACTCACAGGCGGGGGGATCTACAATGAGCAGTTCTTC
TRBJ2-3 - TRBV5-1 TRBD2 CASSPSSGRVKDTQYF TGCGCCAGCAGCCCATCTAGCGGGAGGGTCAAAGATACGCAGTATTTT
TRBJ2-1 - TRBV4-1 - CASSQEWRRTYNEQFF TGCGCCAGCAGCCAAGAGTGGCGGAGAACCTACAATGAGCAGTTCTTC
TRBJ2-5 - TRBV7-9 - CASTLPGGVGTQYF TGTGCCAGCACGCTACCGGGTGGGGTCGGGACCCAGTACTTC
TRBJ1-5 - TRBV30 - CAWSVDSNQPQHF TGTGCCTGGAGTGTTGATAGCAATCAGCCCCAGCATTTT
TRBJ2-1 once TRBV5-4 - CASSPGTREAHEQFF TGTGCCAGCAGCCCCGGGACTCGAGAGGCCCATGAGCAGTTCTTC
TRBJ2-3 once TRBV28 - CASSFSGLTGTDTQYF TGTGCCAGCAGTTTCTCGGGACTTACCGGCACAGATACGCAGTATTTT